This T cell receptor (delta chain) was recorded in a study of gamma-delta T cells after stem cell transplantation. TCRdb reprocessed the RT-PCR reads using CATT. Seen here are several thousand delta-chain clones, approximately 23% observed once, and the top ten hold about 18%. Germline lookup yields CDR1 GEAIGNYY and CDR2 EKD. The CDR3 has 16 residues. Points on this clone: This may arise from a read error, as a much more abundant clone is one base away.

Sequencing was performed on gamma-delta T cells. This clonotype was sampled from a human donor. It is not recorded whose cells these are; they may come from a transplant donor. This chain links TRDV2 with TRDJ1; TRDD3 agrees at 8 bases. The CDR3 DNA is TGTGCCTGTGACCCCCTTTGGGGGATCTACACCGATAAACTCACCTTT. Protein sequence: CACDPLWGIYTDKLTF.